This T cell receptor (beta chain) is from a study of shared clonotypes between healthy human individuals. The CDR3 has 14 residues. After removal of 6 bases from V and 8 bases from J, the junction contained 9 bases not matched to a gene. CDR1 and CDR2 from the germline V gene are SNHLY and FYNNEI. Method: immunoSEQ multiplex PCR; TCRdb's copy keeps in-frame clones and lacks some. This sample has more than 2 million clones; roughly 94% occur once, and the top ten carry more than 0.1%. The clonotype comes from a man younger than 35 in good health. The V and J genes are TRBV2 and TRBJ2-1; 8 bases agree with TRBD2. The sample taken for sequencing was naive CD4+ T cells sorted from blood. Subset: CD45RA+ positively selected. CDR3 sequence: CASRQAGDRHEQFF. CDR3 sequence (DNA): TGTGCCAGCAGGCAAGCGGGAGACAGGCATGAGCAGTTCTTC.